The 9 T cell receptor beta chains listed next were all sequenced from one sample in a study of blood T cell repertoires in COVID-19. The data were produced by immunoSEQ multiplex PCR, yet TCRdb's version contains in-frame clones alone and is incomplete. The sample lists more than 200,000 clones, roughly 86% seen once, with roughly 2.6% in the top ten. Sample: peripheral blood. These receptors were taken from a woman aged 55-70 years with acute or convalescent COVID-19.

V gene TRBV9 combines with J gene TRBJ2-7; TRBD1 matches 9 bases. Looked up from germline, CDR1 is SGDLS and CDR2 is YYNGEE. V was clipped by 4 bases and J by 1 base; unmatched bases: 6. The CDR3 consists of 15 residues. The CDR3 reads CASSSGTGKSYEQYF. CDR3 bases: TGTGCCAGCAGCTCCGGGACAGGGAAGTCCTACGAGCAGTACTTC.

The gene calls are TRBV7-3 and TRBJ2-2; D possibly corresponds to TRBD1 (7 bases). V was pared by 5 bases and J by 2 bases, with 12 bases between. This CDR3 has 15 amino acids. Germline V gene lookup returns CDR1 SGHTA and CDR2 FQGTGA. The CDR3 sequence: CASSRQGGNTGELFF. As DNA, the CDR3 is TGTGCCAGCAGCCGACAGGGAGGTAACACCGGGGAGCTGTTTTTT.

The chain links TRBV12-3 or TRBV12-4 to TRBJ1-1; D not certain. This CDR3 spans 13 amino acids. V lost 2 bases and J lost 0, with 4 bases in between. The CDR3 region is CASSLRLNTEAFF. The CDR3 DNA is TGTGCCAGCAGTTTACGTCTGAACACTGAAGCTTTCTTT.

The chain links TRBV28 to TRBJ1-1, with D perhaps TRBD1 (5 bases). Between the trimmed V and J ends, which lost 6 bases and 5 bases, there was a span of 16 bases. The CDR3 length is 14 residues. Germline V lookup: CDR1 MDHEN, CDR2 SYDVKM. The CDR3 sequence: CASRPRGAWTEAFF. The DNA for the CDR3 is TGTGCCAGCAGGCCTAGGGGCGCGTGGACTGAAGCTTTCTTT.

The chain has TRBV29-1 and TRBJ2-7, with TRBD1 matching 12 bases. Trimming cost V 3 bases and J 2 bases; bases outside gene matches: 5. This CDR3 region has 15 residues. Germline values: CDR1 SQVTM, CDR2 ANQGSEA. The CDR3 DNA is TGCAGCGTTGATGGGACAGGGGGCACCACCTACGAGCAGTACTTC. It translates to CSVDGTGGTTYEQYF.

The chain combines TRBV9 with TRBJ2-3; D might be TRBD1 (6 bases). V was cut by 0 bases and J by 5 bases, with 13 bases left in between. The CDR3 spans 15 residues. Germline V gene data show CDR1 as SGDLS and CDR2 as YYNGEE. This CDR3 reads CASSVELGGVDTQYF. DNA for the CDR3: TGTGCCAGCAGCGTAGAATTAGGGGGTGTAGATACGCAGTATTTT. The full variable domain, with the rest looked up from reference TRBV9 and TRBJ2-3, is DSGVTQTPKHLITATGQRVTLRCSPRSGDLSVYWYQQSLDQGLQFLIQYYNGEERAKGNILERFSAQQFPDLHSELNLSSLELGDSALYFCASSVELGGVDTQYFGPGTRLTVL.

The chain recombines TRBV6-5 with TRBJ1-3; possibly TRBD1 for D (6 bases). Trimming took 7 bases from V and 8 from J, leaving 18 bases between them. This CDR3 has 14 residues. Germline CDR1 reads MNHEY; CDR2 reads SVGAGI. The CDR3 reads CASMVRGGGDTIYF. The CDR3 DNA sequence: TGTGCCAGCATGGTTCGAGGGGGAGGGGACACCATATATTTT.

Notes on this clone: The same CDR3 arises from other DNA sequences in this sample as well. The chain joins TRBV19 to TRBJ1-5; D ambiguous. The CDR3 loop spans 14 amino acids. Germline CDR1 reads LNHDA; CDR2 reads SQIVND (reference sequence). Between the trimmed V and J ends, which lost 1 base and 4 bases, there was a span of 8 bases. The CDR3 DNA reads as TGTGCCAGTAGTATAGTTTCGAGTAATCAGCCCCAGCATTTT. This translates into CASSIVSSNQPQHF.

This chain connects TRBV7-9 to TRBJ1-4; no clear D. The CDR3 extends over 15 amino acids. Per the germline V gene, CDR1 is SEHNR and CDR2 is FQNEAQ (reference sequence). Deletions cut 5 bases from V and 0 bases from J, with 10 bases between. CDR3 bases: TGTGCCAGCAGCGCCAGTGGAGCAACTAATGAAAAACTGTTTTTT. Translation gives CASSASGATNEKLFF.